This is a list of T cell receptor beta chains from one sample in a study of T cell repertoires in cytomegalovirus infection. TCRdb reanalysed the reads using MiXCR and keeps one entry per CDR3 protein. The sample holds around 43,000 distinct CDR3 sequences; roughly 22% are singletons and the top ten take approximately 17%. Their specific antigens are unknown. The sequenced sample was PBMCs, sequenced either directly or after in vitro stimulation (not recorded which). The receptors were gathered from a human donor in good health (CMV status not recorded). Some clones in this sample may be carry-over from other donors' samples. CDR3s include the opening cysteine and the closing phenylalanine or tryptophan. A D gene is named only where the DNA matches it firmly. Expanded clones get a size class; other rows say once, few or many, or leave the size out.

J: TRBJ2-5; V: TRBV20-1; D: NA; size: NA; DNA: TGCAGTGCTAGTGGGTTGAGGGGGACCCAGTACTTC; CDR3: CSASGLRGTQYF
J: TRBJ2-1; V: TRBV7-8; D: NA; size: NA; DNA: TGTGCCAGCAGCTTAGGGGGAGGCAGGGGCCATGACAATGAGCAGTTCTTC; CDR3: CASSLGGGRGHDNEQFF
J: TRBJ2-1; V: TRBV11-2; D: TRBD2; size: NA; DNA: TGTGCCAGCAGCTACGGGACTAGCGGTTACAATGAGCAGTTCTTC; CDR3: CASSYGTSGYNEQFF
J: TRBJ1-3; V: TRBV10-3; D: TRBD1; size: NA; DNA: TGTGCCATCAGGGGGACAGTAGGAAACACCATATATTTT; CDR3: CAIRGTVGNTIYF
J: TRBJ2-7; V: TRBV7-2; D: NA; size: many; DNA: TGTGCCAGCAGCCCCATTGACTCAACCTACTACGAGCAGTACTTC; CDR3: CASSPIDSTYYEQYF
J: TRBJ2-7; V: TRBV6-1; D: TRBD1; size: few; DNA: TGTGCCAGCAGTGGAGAGACAGGGGCGAGGTACGAGCAGTACTTC; CDR3: CASSGETGARYEQYF
J: TRBJ1-2; V: TRBV3-1; D: TRBD1; size: few; DNA: TGTGCCAGCAGCCAAGGACAGGGCCAGATTGGCTACACCTTC; CDR3: CASSQGQGQIGYTF
J: TRBJ1-1; V: TRBV5-1; D: NA; size: few; DNA: TGCGCCAGCAGCTTAGAACAGGGAAGGACTGAAGCTTTCTTT; CDR3: CASSLEQGRTEAFF
J: TRBJ2-1; V: TRBV7-6; D: NA; size: NA; DNA: TGTGCCAGCAGGGCCTCCCTCCAAAATGAGCAGTTCTTC; CDR3: CASRASLQNEQFF
J: TRBJ1-3; V: TRBV18; D: NA; size: few; DNA: TGTGCCAGCTCAACACAGGGAGATGGAAACACCATATATTTT; CDR3: CASSTQGDGNTIYF
J: TRBJ2-5; V: TRBV6-2/TRBV6-3; D: NA; size: few; DNA: TGTGCCAGCAGTTACGGTCGGCGGAGCGCCCAAGAGACCCAGTACTTC; CDR3: CASSYGRRSAQETQYF
J: TRBJ2-3; V: TRBV2; D: NA; size: few; DNA: TGTGCCAGCAGTTTGATGGTGAACACAGATACGCAGTATTTT; CDR3: CASSLMVNTDTQYF
J: TRBJ1-4; V: TRBV15; D: NA; size: NA; DNA: TGTGCCACCAGCAGAGACCGGGGTGGGGAAAAACTGTTTTTT; CDR3: CATSRDRGGEKLFF
J: TRBJ2-7; V: TRBV6-6; D: NA; size: few; DNA: TGTGCCAGCAGTTACTGGCTTCCCCCTAATAACGAGCAGTACTTC; CDR3: CASSYWLPPNNEQYF
J: TRBJ2-1; V: TRBV6-5; D: TRBD2; size: many; DNA: TGTGCCAGCAGACATAGGGAGGGCGGGTACAATGAGCAGTTCTTC; CDR3: CASRHREGGYNEQFF
J: TRBJ1-3; V: TRBV5-5; D: NA; size: NA; DNA: TGTGCCAGCAGCCGACTTTGGGACTCTGGAAACACCATATATTTT; CDR3: CASSRLWDSGNTIYF